A selection of T cell receptor beta chains follows, all from one sample in a study of T-cell memory formation after mild COVID-19. TCRdb analysed the 5' RACE reads with MiXCR anew, one entry per CDR3 protein. Of fewer than 35,000 distinct CDR3 sequences listed, approximately 16% are singletons. Sequencing was done on a sample of PBMCs or a T cell subset sorted from them (not recorded which). These receptors were obtained from an adult who had mild COVID-19 (a few samples of this study predate the infection). Cell type and time point are not known. Each CDR3 is given with its conserved first and last residue. Fields, in order: J gene, clone size, CDR3 length, V gene, D gene, CDR3 DNA, CDR3 protein. D genes are given only for firm matches. Size is stated for part of the rows, as once, few or many counts, or as a class when the clone is expanded.

>TRBJ2-4|many|16|TRBV20-1|NA
TGCAGTGCTAGAGACTATCACAGGGTAGCCAAAAACATTCAGTACTTC
CSARDYHRVAKNIQYF
>TRBJ2-7|NA|14|TRBV7-9|NA
TGTGCCAGCAGCCTCTACCCACCAGGAGACGAGCAGTACTTC
CASSLYPPGDEQYF
>TRBJ2-7|many|16|TRBV11-2|TRBD1
TGTGCCAGCAGCTTAGTCCCAGGGGGCAGCGCCTACGAGCAGTACTTC
CASSLVPGGSAYEQYF
>TRBJ2-3|many|13|TRBV18|NA
TGTGCCAGCTCAGCCCGATACACAGATACGCAGTATTTT
CASSARYTDTQYF
>TRBJ1-5|many|14|TRBV3-1|TRBD1
TGTGCCAGCAGCCCGGGACAGGGGGTCGGCCCCCAGCATTTT
CASSPGQGVGPQHF
>TRBJ1-4|many|13|TRBV6-1|NA
TGTGCCAGCAGCAGGGTCCGAAATGAAAAACTGTTTTTT
CASSRVRNEKLFF
>TRBJ1-1|many|13|TRBV29-1|NA
TGCAGCGTTGGTAGGGACGTGAACACTGAAGCTTTCTTT
CSVGRDVNTEAFF
>TRBJ1-1|NA|11|TRBV6-5|NA
TGTGCCAGTAACTCGGGGGCTGAAGCTTTCTTT
CASNSGAEAFF
>TRBJ2-5|many|11|TRBV10-3|NA
TGTGCCATCAGTTCTCGGGAGACCCAGTACTTC
CAISSRETQYF
>TRBJ2-7|NA|16|TRBV6-2/TRBV6-3|NA
TGTGCCAGCAGTTACTCGAGTAGCGGTCAACCCTACGAGCAGTACTTC
CASSYSSSGQPYEQYF